This T cell receptor beta chain is drawn from a study of monozygotic twins with inflammatory bowel disease. The CDR3 runs 13 residues. Germline V CDR1 and CDR2: SGHTA, FQGNSA. Using the 5' RACE reads, TCRdb records one entry per CDR3 protein without DNA. This sample's clone table lists about 210,000 distinct CDR3 sequences. The chain joins TRBV7-2 to TRBJ1-2. The receptor was isolated from a human donor with ulcerative colitis or Crohn's disease, or a healthy co-twin of an affected twin (not recorded which). The sequenced sample was blood. The CDR3 reads CASSSTFLGGYTF.